One T cell receptor beta chain is described in this entry. TCRdb independently ran MiXCR on the RACE reads; one entry per CDR3 protein. The sample carries more than 70,000 distinct CDR3 sequences, over 9.5% recorded once. This record comes from a study of human T cells and chemical hapten exposure. The CDR3 is made up of 15 amino acids. Per the germline V gene, CDR1 is DFQATT and CDR2 is SNEGSKA (reference sequence). V was trimmed by 0 bases and J by 0 bases, leaving 9 bases between them. The time point denotes: patch test 1, 2 weeks after DPC sensitization. Noted treatment: therapeutic diphenylcyclopropenone sensitization with weekly scalp DPC.

The clonotype comes from a woman aged 55-75 years with alopecia areata. Some clones in this sample may be carry-over from other donors' samples. The source was whole blood, collected in connection with sensitization to the hapten diphenylcyclopropenone (DPC). The gene calls are TRBV20-1 and TRBJ1-3; the D gene is possibly TRBD1 (5 bases). For the CDR3, the DNA is TGCAGTGCTAGAGAAACAGGTGCCTCTGGAAACACCATATATTTT. Protein: CSARETGASGNTIYF.